The 20 T cell receptor beta chains below come from one sample, sequenced in a study of T cell changes during pregnancy in multiple sclerosis. Libraries were prepared by immunoSEQ multiplex PCR; TCRdb keeps only in-frame clonotypes and omits some of them. The sample lists 30,000 or so clones, roughly 87% seen once, with roughly a tenth in the top ten. Source: CD8+ T cells from peripheral blood mononuclear cells, taken in the second trimester of pregnancy. The receptors were gathered from a female donor with multiple sclerosis, enrolled in a pregnancy study.

The chain carries TRBV28 and TRBJ2-1, with D hard to call. The CDR3 extends over 15 amino acids. Germline CDR1 and CDR2: MDHEN and SYDVKM. Trimming took 3 bases from V and 5 from J, leaving 14 bases between them. The CDR3 region is CASSFGGTPNNEQFF. CDR3 in DNA: TGTGCCAGCAGTTTTGGCGGTACGCCTAACAATGAGCAGTTCTTC. Full variable domain (remainder filled in from reference TRBV28 and TRBJ2-1): DVKVTQSSRYLVKRTGEKVFLECVQDMDHENMFWYRQDPGLGLRLIYFSYDVKMKEKGDIPEGYSVSREKKERFSLILESASTNQTSMYLCASSFGGTPNNEQFFGPGTRLTVL.

The CDR3 reads CASRTGDGYTF. In nucleotides, the CDR3 is TGTGCCAGCCGGACAGGGGACGGCTACACCTTC. The V call is TRBV25-1, the J call TRBJ1-2; 9 bases align to TRBD1. CDR3 length equals 11 residues. Germline V gives CDR1 MGHDK, CDR2 SYGVNS. Unmatched junction bases numbered 3, after V lost 8 bases and J lost 8 bases.

This clone was recorded a few times. The rearrangement joins TRBV5-6 to TRBJ1-1; D gene unclear. This CDR3 spans 11 amino acids. Germline loops: CDR1 SGHDT, CDR2 YYEEEE. The V gene lost 4 bases and the J gene lost 8 bases, with 9 bases spanning the gap. The DNA for the CDR3 is TGTGCCAGCAGCGGCGGGCCCGAAGCTTTCTTT. It encodes CASSGGPEAFF.

The gene calls are TRBV16 and TRBJ1-1, with TRBD1 as a possible D gene (6 bases). The V gene's germline CDR1 is KGHSY and CDR2 FQNENV. The V and J ends lost 0 bases and 5 bases respectively, with 10 bases between them. The CDR3 spans 14 residues. The CDR3 sequence is CASSQSPRGTEAFF. DNA of the CDR3: TGTGCCAGCAGCCAATCGCCGAGGGGGACTGAAGCTTTCTTT.

This clone was observed once. CDR3 sequence: CASSPWTGAYEQYF. As DNA, the CDR3 is TGTGCCAGCAGCCCCTGGACAGGGGCCTACGAGCAGTACTTC. The chain employs TRBV5-4 and TRBJ2-7; 9 positions agree with TRBD1. Losses at the gene ends were 4 bases for V and 2 bases for J; bases not matched to a gene: 4. This CDR3 has 14 residues. Looked up from germline, CDR1 is SGHNT and CDR2 is YYREEE (reference sequence).

This clone appeared once. The junction shows a germline mismatch at one end, possibly a read error. Other nucleotide sequences from this sample produce the same CDR3. The genes are TRBV19 and TRBJ1-2; 7 bases are shared with TRBD1. The CDR3 extends over 13 amino acids. Germline V gene lookup returns CDR1 LNHDA and CDR2 SQIVND (reference sequence). Here the CDR3 reads CASSADRVYGYTF. The CDR3 bases are TGTGCCTCCTCGGCCGACAGGGTTTATGGTTACACCTTC.

The chain recombines TRBV27 with TRBJ1-2, with D possibly being TRBD1 (5 bases). There are 16 residues in the CDR3. Germline CDR1 reads MNHEY; CDR2 reads SMNVEV (reference sequence). Trimming stripped 5 bases from V and 1 base from J, with 17 bases between. The CDR3 sequence: CASSPRIGAFNYGYTF. CDR3 DNA: TGTGCCAGCAGTCCACGGATAGGGGCCTTTAACTATGGCTACACCTTC.

The J gene is TRBJ2-3, the V gene TRBV5-1, with 8 positions matching TRBD2. With V trimmed by 5 bases and J by 0 bases, 8 bases remained unmatched. Germline CDR1 SGHRS, CDR2 YFSETQ. The CDR3 covers 16 residues. The CDR3 protein is CASSASGRPSTDTQYF. The DNA for the CDR3 is TGCGCCAGCAGTGCTAGCGGGCGCCCTAGCACAGATACGCAGTATTTT. Full variable domain (missing parts from reference TRBV5-1 and TRBJ2-3): KAGVTQTPRYLIKTRGQQVTLSCSPISGHRSVSWYQQTPGQGLQFLFEYFSETQRNKGNFPGRFSGRQFSNSRSEMNVSTLELGDSALYLCASSASGRPSTDTQYFGPGTRLTVL.

This sequence joins TRBV6-1 and TRBJ1-2, with D possibly being TRBD1 (6 bases). V lost 6 bases and J 4 bases, leaving 12 bases between the germline ends. The CDR3 consists of 13 residues. Germline V gives CDR1 MNHNS, CDR2 SASEGT. The CDR3 DNA sequence: TGTGCCAGCAGAGATACAGGGCCCTATGGCTACACCTTC. It encodes CASRDTGPYGYTF.

This chain links TRBV6-4 with TRBJ2-1, with 8 bases matching TRBD2. CDR1 is MRHNA, CDR2 SNTAGT, per germline. This CDR3 has 15 residues. J was trimmed by 4 bases and V by 5 bases; bases with no gene match: 7. CDR3 in DNA: TGTGCCAGCAGTCCCGCGAGCGGGGGTTACAATGAGCAGTTCTTC. Translation: CASSPASGGYNEQFF.

The chain joins TRBV7-9 to TRBJ2-7; D is unresolved. Trimming left V 4 bases short and J 3 bases short, with 16 bases between. This CDR3 is 15 amino acids long. Germline V gene data show CDR1 as SEHNR and CDR2 as FQNEAQ (reference sequence). The CDR3 coding sequence is TGTGCCAGCAGCTCTCGACAAACAAGCCTCTACGAGCAGTACTTC. Translated: CASSSRQTSLYEQYF.

The CDR3 DNA sequence: TGTGCCAGCAGCGTAGCGGACAGTAGCACAGATACGCAGTATTTT. It encodes CASSVADSSTDTQYF. This chain links TRBV9 with TRBJ2-3; possibly TRBD1 for D (6 bases). Germline loops: CDR1 SGDLS, CDR2 YYNGEE. V shed 0 bases and J shed 0 bases, with 8 bases lying between them. CDR3 size: 15 residues. Based on the CDR3 plus reference TRBV9 and TRBJ2-3, the full variable domain is DSGVTQTPKHLITATGQRVTLRCSPRSGDLSVYWYQQSLDQGLQFLIQYYNGEERAKGNILERFSAQQFPDLHSELNLSSLELGDSALYFCASSVADSSTDTQYFGPGTRLTVL.

This clone has only a few counts. The rearrangement uses TRBV6-5 and TRBJ2-1; D is ambiguous. Germline-derived CDR1 and CDR2 are MNHEY and SVGAGI. V was pared by 0 bases and J by 2 bases, with 8 bases between. The CDR3 spans 15 residues. CDR3 residues: CASSYSPAAYNEQFF. CDR3 in DNA: TGTGCCAGCAGTTACTCTCCTGCGGCCTACAATGAGCAGTTCTTC.

The rearrangement uses TRBV7-9 and TRBJ1-1; no reliable D call. The CDR3 is 14 amino acids. Trimming shortened V by 5 bases and J by 6 bases, and 16 bases separated the two germline ends. Looked up from germline, CDR1 is SEHNR and CDR2 is FQNEAQ (reference sequence). DNA for the CDR3: TGTGCCAGCAGCAATGCGAACGGTCCACCTGAAGCTTTCTTT. Amino acids: CASSNANGPPEAFF.

The chain couples TRBV6-1 to TRBJ2-3; 12 bases agree with TRBD2. The J segment lost 0 bases and the V segment lost 2 bases, leaving 12 bases of the junction unmatched. Germline CDR1 is MNHNS and CDR2 is SASEGT. The CDR3 runs 20 residues. The CDR3 is CASSERVRLAGVSSTDTQYF. CDR3 nucleotide sequence: TGTGCCAGCAGTGAAAGGGTCCGACTAGCGGGGGTCTCTAGCACAGATACGCAGTATTTT.

V is TRBV30 and J is TRBJ1-1; TRBD1 agrees at 8 bases. The V gene's germline CDR1 is GTSNPN and CDR2 SVGIG (reference sequence). This CDR3 has 16 residues. J was trimmed by 5 bases and V by 2 bases; bases with no gene match: 13. Here the CDR3 DNA reads TGTGCCTGGAGTAGGGATGACAGGGGCGGATGGACTGAAGCTTTCTTT. Translation: CAWSRDDRGGWTEAFF.

The chain links TRBV27 to TRBJ1-5, with 9 bases lining up with TRBD1. Per the germline V gene, CDR1 is MNHEY and CDR2 is SMNVEV (reference sequence). The CDR3 covers 16 residues. V was pared by 6 bases and J by 1 base, with 7 bases of the junction left unmatched. Here the CDR3 DNA reads TGTGCCAGCAGCACGGACAGGGGTGGGAGCAATCAGCCCCAGCATTTT. Amino acids: CASSTDRGGSNQPQHF.

This chain uses TRBV9 with TRBJ1-1, with 8 bases that match TRBD1. CDR3 length equals 14 residues. Unmatched junction bases numbered 2, after V lost 2 bases and J lost 2 bases. Germline lookup yields CDR1 SGDLS and CDR2 YYNGEE. The CDR3 sequence: CASSVQGANTEAFF. For the CDR3, the DNA is TGTGCCAGCAGCGTTCAGGGGGCCAACACTGAAGCTTTCTTT. The full variable domain, its missing parts supplied by reference TRBV9 and TRBJ1-1, is DSGVTQTPKHLITATGQRVTLRCSPRSGDLSVYWYQQSLDQGLQFLIQYYNGEERAKGNILERFSAQQFPDLHSELNLSSLELGDSALYFCASSVQGANTEAFFGQGTRLTVV.

CDR3 sequence reads: CASSESDRPIYGYTF. The CDR3 nucleotides read TGTGCCAGCAGTGAAAGCGACAGGCCCATCTATGGCTACACCTTC. J is TRBJ1-2 and V is TRBV6-1; perhaps TRBD1 as D (6 bases). In germline, CDR1 is MNHNS, CDR2 SASEGT. With 2 bases removed from V and 4 bases from J, the gap between germline ends came to 14 bases. CDR3 length: 15 amino acids.

The chain couples TRBV29-1 to TRBJ2-7; D is perhaps TRBD2 (6 bases). There are 15 residues in the CDR3. Trimming took 4 bases from V and 1 from J, leaving 17 bases between them. Germline V gives CDR1 SQVTM, CDR2 ANQGSEA. This chain's CDR3 is CSVGGRGRGSYEQYF. The CDR3 region has the DNA TGCAGCGTTGGGGGTCGGGGGAGAGGTTCCTACGAGCAGTACTTC.